This TCR beta chain was found in a study of identical twins. Whole-study findings and limits: Out-of-frame alpha sequences shared by twins were enriched for low generation probability.

With 3 bases clipped from V and 4 bases from J, the junction kept 6 bases outside the gene matches. The germline V gene has CDR1 WNHNN and CDR2 SYGVQD (reference sequence). The CDR3 loop spans 15 amino acids. In the case of this clonotype: Its specificity is not known.

TCRdb processed the 5' RACE reads anew with MiXCR; each CDR3 protein has one entry. This repertoire shows nearly 900,000 distinct CDR3 sequences, around 12% found once; its top ten account for about 1.6%. The sample was also reused in another study, on yellow fever vaccine responses in identical twins.

The material sequenced was PBMCs. The sequence came from a woman aged 18 to 35 in good health. This chain connects TRBV10-1 to TRBJ2-1; 7 bases agree with TRBD2. DNA of the CDR3: TGCGCCAGCAGTGATGATCTAGCGGATTACAATGAGCAGTTCTTC. This gives the protein CASSDDLADYNEQFF.